The entry that follows covers one T cell receptor (beta chain) sequence. The record originates from a study of brain metastases from non-small cell lung cancer. Trimming stripped 7 bases from V and 2 bases from J, with 17 bases between. The germline gives CDR1 MNHEY, CDR2 SVGAGI. The CDR3 sequence is 15 residues long. Measured with immunoSEQ multiplex PCR; TCRdb has only the in-frame clones, and not every one. This repertoire shows roughly 4,500 clones, about 88% found once; its top ten account for roughly 6%. The TCR comes from a donor at least 40 years old with non-small cell lung cancer. The material sequenced was tumor-adjacent normal tissue. This chain uses TRBV6-5 with TRBJ1-2; tentative D call: TRBD1 (5 bases). This chain's CDR3 is CASIPGTGLNYGYTF. As DNA, the CDR3 is TGTGCCAGCATCCCCGGCACAGGATTGAACTATGGCTACACCTTC.